The 10 T cell receptor beta chains in this list originate from one sample, sequenced in a study of neurological immune-mediated disorders. From the 5' RACE reads, TCRdb called clonotypes with MiXCR, one entry per CDR3 protein. The data contain 25,000 to 30,000 distinct CDR3 sequences, around 10% of them singletons. Sample: PBMCs. The receptors derive from a woman aged 55-70 years in good health.

This clonotype was picked up many times. The J gene is TRBJ2-1, the V gene TRBV20-1, with 8 bases identical to TRBD2. Per the germline V gene, CDR1 is DFQATT and CDR2 is SNEGSKA (reference sequence). V lost 0 bases and J lost 7; bases outside the gene matches: 8. This CDR3 is 15 amino acids long. For the CDR3, the DNA is TGCAGTGCTAGAGATCGGGGGGGAGGGAGGAATGAGCAGTTCTTC. Its translation: CSARDRGGGRNEQFF.

This clonotype was recorded many times. V is TRBV7-2 and J is TRBJ2-1; 12 bases are shared with TRBD2. The V gene end was trimmed by 5 bases and the J gene end by 7 bases; junction bases not matched to a gene: 9. This CDR3 spans 16 amino acids. The germline V gene has CDR1 SGHTA and CDR2 FQGNSA. The CDR3 sequence is CASSPQPGTSGNEQFF. The CDR3 DNA reads TGTGCCAGCAGCCCCCAGCCCGGGACTAGCGGGAATGAGCAGTTCTTC.

In this sample, this clonotype turned up a few times. This chain uses TRBV19 with TRBJ2-1, with 9 bases that match TRBD2. Germline V CDR1 and CDR2: LNHDA, SQIVND (reference sequence). V lost 3 bases to trimming and J lost 5 bases; unmatched junction nucleotides: 8. The CDR3 spans 16 residues. The CDR3, as DNA: TGTGCCAGTAGTATTTATCGGCGGGGGGGGAACAATGAGCAGTTCTTC. Translating it yields CASSIYRRGGNNEQFF.

This clonotype was seen many times. The chain carries TRBV15 and TRBJ2-3; no definite D call. The CDR3 covers 17 residues. Germline CDR1 and CDR2: LNHNV and YYDKDF (reference sequence). V lost 5 bases, J lost 0 bases, and 18 bases lay in between. The chain's CDR3 is CATSSRHVPPSTDTQYF. CDR3 nucleotide sequence: TGTGCCACCAGCTCCCGACACGTCCCCCCCAGCACAGATACGCAGTATTTT.

This clonotype was seen repeatedly, ten times or more. V usage is TRBV3-1 and J usage is TRBJ2-5; D is unresolved. This CDR3 region has 12 residues. CDR1 LGHDT and CDR2 YNNKEL come from the germline V gene (reference sequence). V lost 1 base and J 5 bases, leaving 5 bases between the germline ends. Here the CDR3 reads CASSQARETQYF. CDR3 nucleotide sequence: TGTGCCAGCAGCCAAGCCCGGGAGACCCAGTACTTC.

This clonotype was observed many times. The V and J genes are TRBV5-5 and TRBJ2-1, with TRBD1 as a possible D gene (5 bases). The CDR3 runs to 15 residues. Trimming stripped 3 bases from V and 1 base from J, with 11 bases between. Germline V CDR1 and CDR2: SGHKS, YYEKEE (reference sequence). The CDR3 DNA sequence: TGTGCCAGCAGCTCGGACATAAGTTCCTACAATGAGCAGTTCTTC. Residues: CASSSDISSYNEQFF.

This clonotype was observed at least ten times. The CDR3, as DNA: TGTGCCAGCTCTGAACTCAGGGAGACCCAGTACTTC. This encodes CASSELRETQYF. The chain is built from TRBV12-3 or TRBV12-4 and TRBJ2-5, with D unclear. CDR3 length: 12 residues. V lost 8 bases and J lost 5, with 12 bases in between.

This clonotype was counted at least ten times. The chain carries TRBV12-3 or TRBV12-4 and TRBJ1-4, with no clear D. V lost 5 bases and J lost 0, with 10 bases in between. The length of the CDR3 is 15 residues. The CDR3 DNA follows: TGTGCCAGCAGTGGGGAGGATGCAACTAATGAAAAACTGTTTTTT. Its translation is CASSGEDATNEKLFF.

This clonotype has at least ten counts. DNA of the CDR3: TGCGCCAGCAGCTTGGGGGGGGGCGGCTCCTACAATGAGCAGTTCTTC. This gives the protein CASSLGGGGSYNEQFF. The chain has TRBV5-1 and TRBJ2-1; D possibly corresponds to TRBD2 (7 bases). The CDR3 loop spans 16 amino acids. CDR1 and CDR2 from the germline V gene are SGHRS and YFSETQ. V was cut by 0 bases and J by 0 bases, with 10 bases left in between.

In its sample, this clonotype was seen many times. The gene calls are TRBV3-1 and TRBJ2-5; tentatively, D is TRBD2 (6 bases). The CDR3 is 13 amino acids. Trimming removed 3 bases at V and 4 bases at J, with 9 bases between. CDR1 LGHDT and CDR2 YNNKEL come from the germline V gene (reference sequence). The CDR3 sequence is CASSHSGGETQYF. DNA for the CDR3: TGTGCCAGCAGCCATAGCGGAGGAGAGACCCAGTACTTC.